This is a list of T cell receptor beta chains from one sample in a study of cytotoxic CD8 clonotypes in ibrutinib-treated CLL. Method: immunoSEQ multiplex PCR; TCRdb's copy keeps in-frame clones and lacks some. The table lists around 50,000 clones, around 60% of them singletons. This material consisted of PBMCs, taken after 24 months of ibrutinib treatment. These receptors came from a human donor with chronic lymphocytic leukemia. The conserved cysteine and the conserved F or W are not part of the CDR3 here. Each record gives: V gene, CDR3 protein.

>TRBV20-1
SASGAYEQY
>TRBV15
ATSREVKFGNTIY
>TRBV6-5
ASSYLTGNSPLH
>TRBV10-2
ASSGSWAGAQETQY
>TRBV10-3
AISESGFSRTTNEKLF
>TRBV10-3
AIQAKGAITDTQY
>TRBV5-4
ASSTGPTPAYGYT
>TRBV7-9
ASSLDPLAGGGAQY
>TRBV28
ASSFEQGAGPQH
>TRBV7-2
ASSKPRTGQSSGANVLT
>TRBV6-5
AISIDPGGNSPLH
>TRBV6-5
ASSPTSGRRYEQF
>TRBV11-2
ASSLWRAHNEQY
>TRBV18
ASSPQRTANTGELF
>TRBV6-5
ASTPGQLYGYT
>TRBV6-6
ASSYLTYGYGYT
>TRBV5-6
ASSLDIGTEGHYGYT
>TRBV11-2
ASSLGPTPLH
>TRBV10-3
AISVRGDQPQH
>TRBV28
ASREGKYEQF
>TRBV19
ASSHGDSYGYT
>TRBV27
ASSSLQAGMNTEAF
>TRBV5-5
ASSLGQATGELF
>TRBV7-9
ASSLVWVYYNEQF
>TRBV5-1
ASSYQGILIDSPLH
>TRBV5-1
ASSLAGTEANYGYT
>TRBV19
ASRRTGEKLF
>TRBV2
ASRVQGAGVEAF